This TCR beta chain was found in a study of blood T cell repertoires in COVID-19 (dated by TCRdb to about 2020). At the level of the whole study: The collaborator samples originated in the United States, Italy and Spain and spanned the acute and convalescent phases of COVID-19. The prospective study material was composed of cDNA or gDNA derived from T cells, B-cell-depleted T cells, or PBMCs. Deeply sampled blood TCRbeta repertoires from subjects exposed to, actively infected with, or recovered from COVID-19 were included in the dataset. The repertoires were released in a freely available public database intended as a resource for research on the immune response to SARS-CoV-2. The samples were drawn from two sources: the first 160 participants of the ongoing ImmuneRACE study, and 1,200 or so subjects contributed by 6 global collaborators. Nearly every sample came with metadata listing a de-identified subject ID, COVID-19 status, age in years and sex. Where available, HLA class I and class II types were obtained from metadata supplied by the sample provider rather than from assay-based typing.

Worth noting for this clone: This clone's antigen is unknown. No quality values exist for individual bases; no much larger clone is one base distant.

Summary of the overall study and its limitations: Clinical and demographic metadata were provided uncurated, with the amount varying by source and participant.

The immunoSEQ Assay, a bias-controlled multiplex PCR, was used to amplify TCRbeta CDR3 regions from genomic DNA. Concerning the study's data processing: Nucleated cell counts per sample were estimated from amplification of reference gene primers within the assay. To quantify the absolute abundance of each unique TCRbeta CDR3 rearrangement, sequence reads were collapsed and filtered. For each sample, productive Simpson clonality was calculated as the square root of Simpson's diversity index over productive rearrangements. The source is immuneACCESS, and TCRdb retained only in-frame sequences with V and J called. Part of the clones is not carried over; for the studies checked, unresolved V genes explain less than half of this, and the remainder is unexplained. V and J calls and clone size are those listed in that table; D and trimming were worked out from the DNA. Within this sample are 250,000 or so clones, with more than 70% of them counted one time only. The ten largest clones represent 2.5% to 3% of the sample.

The collaborating institutions used their own protocols to collect whole blood in K2EDTA tubes. For TCRbeta analysis, collaborators shipped samples as frozen whole blood, isolated PBMCs, or DNA extracted from either of those sample types. From the cysteine through the phenylalanine, the CDR3 covers 15 amino acids. Only the CDR3 region is kept as DNA, spanning 45 bases read in frame from base 1. Based on the germline V gene, the CDR1 and CDR2 sequences are SGHRS and YFSETQ. V has 5 bases trimmed and J has 7 bases trimmed; junction bases matching no gene number 10. The receptor was isolated from a woman between 55 and 75 years old with acute or convalescent COVID-19. Recombination linked TRBV5-1 to TRBJ1-4; 8 bases in the junction line up with TRBD1. The sample taken for sequencing was peripheral blood. The DNA is as follows: TGCGCCAGCAGTGAACAGGGGGGGACCACTGAAAAACTGTTTTTT. Translated, it reads CASSEQGGTTEKLFF.